This record covers a single TCR beta chain. Antigen unknown. The CDR3 consists of 15 residues. The germline CDR1 and CDR2 sequences are SGHRS and YFSETQ. V shed 4 bases, J shed 3 bases, and the junction held 8 bases outside the gene matches. This sample was included in a study of cytomegalovirus exposure and HLA in healthy donors. Points from the study as a whole: Later on, a genetic analysis was performed. It linked a missense variant in DCLRE1C with V- and J-gene trimming of TCR beta. Productive rates of about 90% or about 30% were seen for most TCR beta V segments in an earlier analysis. Cytomegalovirus association was listed for about 170 TCR beta chains.

Primers included in the PCR were 60 Vbeta and 13 Jbeta primers. Method: immunoSEQ multiplex PCR; TCRdb's copy keeps in-frame clones and lacks some. The sample lists tens of thousands of clones, around 66% occurring once. This sequence originates from a man aged 55 to 70 in good health and CMV-seropositive. The chain joins TRBV5-1 to TRBJ2-3; 7 bases fit TRBD1. Sequencing used PBMCs. This CDR3 is CASSRQGFVTDTQYF. DNA of the CDR3: TGCGCCAGCAGCCGACAGGGTTTTGTAACAGATACGCAGTATTTT.